The rows below give T cell receptor beta chains drawn from one sample of a study of T cells after yellow fever vaccination. TCRdb reprocessed the 5' RACE reads with MiXCR, giving one entry per CDR3 protein. The sample contains 250,000 to 350,000 distinct CDR3 sequences, roughly 6.8% of which appear only once. Sequenced material: PBMCs, taken about 41 days after the first yellow fever vaccination. Receptors were obtained from a man between 18 and 35 years old who received the YFV17D yellow fever vaccine. CDR3s leave out the opening cysteine and the closing phenylalanine or tryptophan. Size is omitted from some rows. Given values are once, few, many or a class for expanded clones.

abundance,v_gene,CDR3aa
NA,TRBV6-6,ASSSQGDAEAF
NA,TRBV4-1,ASSHLEETQY
NA,TRBV19,ASSIDRASSYNEQF
many,TRBV11-2,ASSYTGWGETQY
NA,TRBV7-9,ASSLGRRNTNYGYT
many,TRBV7-9,ASIHREVEDTQY
few,TRBV7-2,ASSLWIYNEQF
many,TRBV5-1,ASSLGTGDYGYT
NA,TRBV12-3/TRBV12-4,ASRLDRGTQY
few,TRBV7-2,ASSLQLKGMMNEQY
NA,TRBV7-3,ASSRGQGESYT
many,TRBV11-2,ASSLFRGRTGELF
many,TRBV7-2,ASSAPGVPFTGELF
many,TRBV4-3,ASSYGGGRNTGELF
many,TRBV5-1,ASSLFFAEIYGYT
few,TRBV20-1,SAKSGAGTQY
NA,TRBV7-9,ATGLSHNEQF
few,TRBV19,ASSIVAGDEQY
few,TRBV2,ASSGVVINTGELF
few,TRBV7-2,ASSWPPSGEQETQY
many,TRBV19,ASSQTSGDYNEQF
few,TRBV5-1,ASSVWGTPDTQY
many,TRBV5-1,ASSLDTQRGSLH
NA,TRBV5-1,ASSFPRAGADTGELF
NA,TRBV3-1,ASTPDSRYNSPLH
few,TRBV7-2,ASSYLDSTTQY
few,TRBV7-2,ASQKQGQGRDEQF
many,TRBV12-3/TRBV12-4,ASSKRRPLGYGYT
few,TRBV7-9,ASSLGTHNQPQH
many,TRBV7-8,ASSSYRTGGNEKLF
few,TRBV20-1,SATPEWGGIGQPQH
NA,TRBV20-1,SASLADNSPLH
many,TRBV29-1,SVEDLATYEQY
NA,TRBV7-3,ASSFLAGNTGELF
few,TRBV7-8,ASSLGGSSIQTQY
NA,TRBV7-8,ASSSYRIRNTGELF
NA,TRBV20-1,SGLAGGASTYNEQF
many,TRBV4-3,ASSSGVRGDEQF
NA,TRBV5-5,ASSFFGTGPQPQH
NA,TRBV7-9,ASSPGLSSGNTIY
many,TRBV4-2,ASSQGGGAPYEQY
NA,TRBV12-3/TRBV12-4,ASSFSENQPQH
many,TRBV18,ASSAGTGSYNSPLH
few,TRBV5-1,ASSGGRDTQY
NA,TRBV4-3,ASSQDRGARGISTDTQY
NA,TRBV4-3,ASSQVGGETEAF
few,TRBV20-1,SALGQGINNSPLH
NA,TRBV28,ASAWALLQEKLF